This paragraph covers one TCR beta chain sequence. This clonotype was picked up many times. The clone's antigen remains unknown. No much larger clone is present one base from it, and per-base qualities are unavailable. The sequencer was an Illumina HiSeq 2500. Quantitative 5'-RACE with molecular barcodes was used to prepare TCR beta libraries. The authors' pipeline ran thus. A new computational method, built on a probabilistic model of VDJ rearrangement, was used to identify disease-linked TCR variants. The raw public reads went through TCRdb reprocessing: fastp at Q25, MiXCR clone calling, in-frame beta chains kept. All rows with the same CDR3 protein become a single entry with the most common DNA and genes. V and J calls and clone size were set by TCRdb, not the authors. The sample table shows 200,000 or so distinct CDR3 sequences, and about 20% are seen once. The biggest ten clones account for 4.3% of the sample.

Including the terminal cysteine and phenylalanine, the CDR3 comprises 15 residues. CDR3 DNA is the only sequence kept; it has 45 bases, read in frame from the first base. V loses 4 bases of germline sequence and J loses 3 bases, and the interval between the two ends is 12 bases. Sequences MNHNS (CDR1) and SASEGT (CDR2) are obtained from the germline V gene. This specimen comes from a study of CD8 T cells in ankylosing spondylitis (dated 2017 in TCRdb). With respect to the entire study: The study profiled T cell receptor beta repertoires in healthy donors and ankylosing spondylitis patients to find disease-linked TCR variants. Peripheral blood was sampled, and synovial fluid was also collected from ankylosing spondylitis patients. The whole study cohort included over 85 healthy donors and 25 ankylosing spondylitis patients.

Findings and caveats that apply to the study as a whole: In peripheral blood, the disease-linked clones were found at relatively low frequencies and had a CD8+ phenotype. Some of the motif variants had been reported before in the synovial fluid and blood of reactive arthritis patients, a finding that suggests common disease-initiation mechanisms. The disease-linked clones were reported as significantly enriched in matched synovial fluid samples from ankylosing spondylitis patients. A TCR beta motif made up of several highly homologous amino acid variants appeared to be characteristic of blood from ankylosing spondylitis patients.

This receptor chain uses TRBV6-1 and TRBJ2-2; a tentative D match to TRBD2 spans 6 bases. The receptor's source is a male donor aged 10 to 30 with ankylosing spondylitis or in good health (not recorded which). Donor details come from another sample of the same person, matched by shared clones. Sequencing was carried out using blood, either unsorted or a sorted T cell fraction (not recorded which). The nucleotide sequence reads TGTGCCAGCAGTGCCCGGGACTTGTACACCGGGGAGCTGTTTTTT. It is translated as CASSARDLYTGELFF.